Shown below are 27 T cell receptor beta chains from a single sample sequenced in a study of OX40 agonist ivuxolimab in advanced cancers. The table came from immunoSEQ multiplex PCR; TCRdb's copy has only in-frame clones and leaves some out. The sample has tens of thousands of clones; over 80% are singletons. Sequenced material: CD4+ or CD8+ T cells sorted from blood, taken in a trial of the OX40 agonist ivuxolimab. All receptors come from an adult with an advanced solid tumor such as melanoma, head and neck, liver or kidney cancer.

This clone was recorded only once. DNA of the CDR3: TGTGCCATCGGACCTTTAGGGCTAACGGCTAATGAAAAACTGTTTTTT. The encoded protein is CAIGPLGLTANEKLFF. The chain links TRBV28 to TRBJ1-4; D is unclear. Trimming cost V 10 bases and J 3 bases, with 21 bases left between them. The germline gives CDR1 MDHEN, CDR2 SYDVKM. CDR3 length equals 16 residues.

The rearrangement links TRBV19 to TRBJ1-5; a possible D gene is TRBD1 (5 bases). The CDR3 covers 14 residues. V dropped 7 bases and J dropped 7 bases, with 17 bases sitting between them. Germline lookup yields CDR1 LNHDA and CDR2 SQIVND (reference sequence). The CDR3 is CASTQAGGGQPQHF. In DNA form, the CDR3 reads TGTGCCAGTACCCAAGCGGGGGGTGGCCAGCCCCAGCATTTT.

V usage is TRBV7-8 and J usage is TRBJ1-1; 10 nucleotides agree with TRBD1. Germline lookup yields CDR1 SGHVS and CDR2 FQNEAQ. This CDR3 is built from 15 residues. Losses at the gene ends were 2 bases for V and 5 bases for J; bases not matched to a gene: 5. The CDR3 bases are TGTGCCAGCAGCTTATTTGGACAGGGGGGGACTGAAGCTTTCTTT. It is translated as CASSLFGQGGTEAFF.

CDR3 region: CTSSQEDGGGYGYTF. CDR3 bases: TGCACCAGCAGCCAAGAGGACGGAGGGGGCTATGGCTACACCTTC. The chain employs TRBV1 and TRBJ1-2. TRBV1 is a pseudogene. The CDR3 totals 15 residues.

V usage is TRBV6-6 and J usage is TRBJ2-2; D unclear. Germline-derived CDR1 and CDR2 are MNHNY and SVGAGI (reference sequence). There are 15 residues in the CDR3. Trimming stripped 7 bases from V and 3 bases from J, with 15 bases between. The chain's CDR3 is CASNAISIYTGELFF. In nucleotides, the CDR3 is TGTGCCAGCAACGCGATTAGTATCTACACCGGGGAGCTGTTTTTT.

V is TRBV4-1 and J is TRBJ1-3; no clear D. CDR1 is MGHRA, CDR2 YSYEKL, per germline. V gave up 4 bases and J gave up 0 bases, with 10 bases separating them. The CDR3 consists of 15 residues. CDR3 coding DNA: TGCGCCAGCAGCCTGATGCTCAACTCTGGAAACACCATATATTTT. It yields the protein CASSLMLNSGNTIYF.

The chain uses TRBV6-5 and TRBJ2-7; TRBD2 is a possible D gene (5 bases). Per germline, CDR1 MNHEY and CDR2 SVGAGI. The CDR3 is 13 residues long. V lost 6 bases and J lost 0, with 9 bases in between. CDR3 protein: CASSPRDSYEQYF. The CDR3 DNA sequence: TGTGCCAGCAGCCCCCGGGACTCCTACGAGCAGTACTTC.

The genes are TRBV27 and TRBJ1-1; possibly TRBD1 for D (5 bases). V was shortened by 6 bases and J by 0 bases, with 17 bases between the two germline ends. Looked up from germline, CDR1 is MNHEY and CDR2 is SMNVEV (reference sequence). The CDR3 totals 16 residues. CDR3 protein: CASRRDGREMNTEAFF. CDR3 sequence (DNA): TGTGCCAGCAGAAGGGATGGCAGGGAAATGAACACTGAAGCTTTCTTT.

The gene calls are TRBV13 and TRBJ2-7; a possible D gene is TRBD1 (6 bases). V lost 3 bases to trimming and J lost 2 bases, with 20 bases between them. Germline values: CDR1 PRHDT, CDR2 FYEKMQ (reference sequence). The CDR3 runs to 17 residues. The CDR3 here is CASSFEPGHGLTYEQYF. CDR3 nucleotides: TGTGCCAGCAGCTTTGAACCGGGACACGGACTCACCTACGAGCAGTACTTC. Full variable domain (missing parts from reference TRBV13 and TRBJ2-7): AAGVIQSPRHLIKEKRETATLKCYPIPRHDTVYWYQQGPGQDPQFLISFYEKMQSDKGSIPDRFSAQQFSDYHSELNMSSLELGDSALYFCASSFEPGHGLTYEQYFGPGTRLTVT.

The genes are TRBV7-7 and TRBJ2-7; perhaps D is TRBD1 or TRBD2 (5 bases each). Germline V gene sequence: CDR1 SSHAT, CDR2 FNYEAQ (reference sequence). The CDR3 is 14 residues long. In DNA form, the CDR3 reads TGTGCTAGCAGTCCACCAAGGGGAGACTTTGGGCAGTACGTC. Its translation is CASSPPRGDFGQYV.

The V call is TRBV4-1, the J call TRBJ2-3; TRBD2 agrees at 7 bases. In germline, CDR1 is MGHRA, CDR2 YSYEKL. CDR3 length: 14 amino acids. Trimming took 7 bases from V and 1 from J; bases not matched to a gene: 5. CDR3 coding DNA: TGCGCCAGCACTAGCGGAGCCGGCACAGATACGCAGTATTTT. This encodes CASTSGAGTDTQYF.

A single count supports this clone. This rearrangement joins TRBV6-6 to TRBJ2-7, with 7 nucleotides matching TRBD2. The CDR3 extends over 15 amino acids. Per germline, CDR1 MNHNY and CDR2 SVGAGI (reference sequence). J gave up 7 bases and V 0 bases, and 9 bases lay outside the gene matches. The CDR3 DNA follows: TGTGCCAGCAGTTACTCGCCGGGGGGTAGTGATGAGCAGTACTTC. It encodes CASSYSPGGSDEQYF.

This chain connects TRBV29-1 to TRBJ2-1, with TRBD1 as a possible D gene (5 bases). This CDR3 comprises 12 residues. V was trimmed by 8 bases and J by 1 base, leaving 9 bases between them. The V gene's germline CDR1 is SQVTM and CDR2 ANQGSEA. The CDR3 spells CSPRTSYNEQFF. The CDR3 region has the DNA TGCAGCCCACGGACATCCTACAATGAGCAGTTCTTC.

This chain's CDR3 is CASSPNRGGSTTDTQYF. For the CDR3, the DNA is TGTGCCAGCAGTCCTAATAGGGGAGGGTCTACCACAGATACGCAGTATTTT. V gene TRBV27 combines with J gene TRBJ2-3; 7 bases agree with TRBD2. Germline V gene lookup returns CDR1 MNHEY and CDR2 SMNVEV (reference sequence). The CDR3 extends over 17 amino acids. V was pared by 5 bases and J by 2 bases, with 13 bases of the junction left unmatched.

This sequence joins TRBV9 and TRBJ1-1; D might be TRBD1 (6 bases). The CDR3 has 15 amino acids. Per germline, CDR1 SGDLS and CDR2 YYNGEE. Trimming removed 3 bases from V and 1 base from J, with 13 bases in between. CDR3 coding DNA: TGTGCCAGCAGCGGGGGACACAATGCGAACACTGAAGCTTTCTTT. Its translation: CASSGGHNANTEAFF.

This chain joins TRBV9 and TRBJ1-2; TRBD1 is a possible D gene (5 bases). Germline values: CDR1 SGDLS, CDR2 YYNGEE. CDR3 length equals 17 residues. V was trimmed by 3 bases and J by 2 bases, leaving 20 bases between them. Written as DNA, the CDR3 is TGTGCCAGCAGCGGGTTCCAGCAGGGTGGAGTGAACTATGGCTACACCTTC. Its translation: CASSGFQQGGVNYGYTF.

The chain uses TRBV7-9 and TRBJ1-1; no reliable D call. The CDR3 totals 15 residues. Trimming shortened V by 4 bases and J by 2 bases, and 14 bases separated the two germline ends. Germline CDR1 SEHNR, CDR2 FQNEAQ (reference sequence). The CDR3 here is CASSSNLGVNTEAFF. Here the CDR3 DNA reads TGTGCCAGCAGCTCGAACCTGGGTGTAAACACTGAAGCTTTCTTT.

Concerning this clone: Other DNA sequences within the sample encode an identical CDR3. The CDR3 loop is CASSLGVYEQYF. The CDR3, as DNA: TGTGCCAGCAGCTTAGGGGTTTACGAGCAGTACTTC. The V gene is TRBV7-9, the J gene TRBJ2-7; D unresolved. Germline V gene sequence: CDR1 SEHNR, CDR2 FQNEAQ (reference sequence). V shed 1 base and J shed 4 bases, with 5 bases lying between them. CDR3 length: 12 residues.

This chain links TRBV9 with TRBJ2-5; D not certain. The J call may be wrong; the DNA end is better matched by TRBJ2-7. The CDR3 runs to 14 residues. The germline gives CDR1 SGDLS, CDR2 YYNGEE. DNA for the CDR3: TGTGCCAGCAGCGTAGTACCGGCCACCTACGAGCAGTACTTC. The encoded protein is CASSVVPATYEQYF.

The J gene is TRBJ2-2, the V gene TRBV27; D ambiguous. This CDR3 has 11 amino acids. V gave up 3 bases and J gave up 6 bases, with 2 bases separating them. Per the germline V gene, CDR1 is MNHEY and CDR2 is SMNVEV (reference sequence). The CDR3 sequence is CASSFAGELFF. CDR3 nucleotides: TGTGCCAGCAGTTTCGCCGGGGAGCTGTTTTTT.

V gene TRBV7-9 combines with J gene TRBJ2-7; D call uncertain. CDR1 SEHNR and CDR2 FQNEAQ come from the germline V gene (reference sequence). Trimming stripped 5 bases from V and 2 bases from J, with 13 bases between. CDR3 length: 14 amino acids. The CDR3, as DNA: TGTGCCAGCAGCGAAGTGTCACAGCCCTACGAGCAGTACTTC. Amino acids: CASSEVSQPYEQYF. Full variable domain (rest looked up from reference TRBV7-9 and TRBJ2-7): DTGVSQNPRHKITKRGQNVTFRCDPISEHNRLYWYRQTLGQGPEFLTYFQNEAQLEKSRLLSDRFSAERPKGSFSTLEIQRTEQGDSAMYLCASSEVSQPYEQYFGPGTRLTVT.

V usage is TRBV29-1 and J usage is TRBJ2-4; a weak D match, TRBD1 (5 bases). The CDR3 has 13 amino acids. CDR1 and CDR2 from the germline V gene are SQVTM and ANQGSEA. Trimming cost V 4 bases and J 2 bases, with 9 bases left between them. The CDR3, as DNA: TGCAGCGTTGTCAGGGTGACCAAAAACATTCAGTACTTC. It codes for CSVVRVTKNIQYF.

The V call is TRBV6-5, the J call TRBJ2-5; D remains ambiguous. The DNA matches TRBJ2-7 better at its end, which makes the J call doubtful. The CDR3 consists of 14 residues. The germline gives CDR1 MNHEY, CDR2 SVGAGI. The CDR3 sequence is CASSYSTRAYEQYF. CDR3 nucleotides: TGTGCCAGCAGTTACTCGACAAGGGCCTACGAGCAGTACTTC.

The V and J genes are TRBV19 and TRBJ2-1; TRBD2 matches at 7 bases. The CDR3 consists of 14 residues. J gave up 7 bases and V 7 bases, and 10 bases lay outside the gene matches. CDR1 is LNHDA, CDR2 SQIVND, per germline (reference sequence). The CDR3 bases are TGTGCCAGTACCATCAGGGAGGGGTGGAATGAGCAGTTCTTC. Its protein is CASTIREGWNEQFF.

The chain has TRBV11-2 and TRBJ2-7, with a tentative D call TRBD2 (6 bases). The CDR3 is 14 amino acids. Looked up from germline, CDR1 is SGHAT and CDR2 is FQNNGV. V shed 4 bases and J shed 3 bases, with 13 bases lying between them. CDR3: CASSSPGVIYEQYF. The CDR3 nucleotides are TGTGCCAGCAGCTCCCCGGGGGTAATCTACGAGCAGTACTTC.

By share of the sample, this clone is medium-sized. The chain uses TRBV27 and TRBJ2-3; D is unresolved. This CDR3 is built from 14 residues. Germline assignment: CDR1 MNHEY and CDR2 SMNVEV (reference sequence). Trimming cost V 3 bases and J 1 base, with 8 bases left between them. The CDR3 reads CASSLAAGTDTQYF. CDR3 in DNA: TGTGCCAGCAGTTTGGCTGCCGGCACAGATACGCAGTATTTT.

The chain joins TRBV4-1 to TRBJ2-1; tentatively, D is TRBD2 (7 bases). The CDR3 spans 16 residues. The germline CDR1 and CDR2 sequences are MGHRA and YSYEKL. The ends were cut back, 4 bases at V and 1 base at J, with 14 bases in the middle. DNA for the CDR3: TGCGCCAGCAGCCTTCTAGGGGGGGGTTCCTACAATGAGCAGTTCTTC. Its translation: CASSLLGGGSYNEQFF.